This passage covers 18 T cell receptor beta chains from one sample sequenced in a study of graft-versus-host responses after intestinal transplantation. Here immunoSEQ multiplex PCR was the method, and the copy in TCRdb shows in-frame clones only, minus some. The sample includes about 29,000 clones, more than 85% of them seen just once. Sequences were derived from PBMCs, sampled just over 65 days after intestinal transplant. These receptor sequences come from a human patient who received an intestinal transplant, so some T cells may come from the graft donor.

V gene TRBV11-3 combines with J gene TRBJ2-7, with 9 bases matching TRBD1. CDR3 size: 14 residues. The J segment lost 5 bases and the V segment lost 4 bases, leaving 6 bases of the junction unmatched. Germline V gene sequence: CDR1 SGHNT, CDR2 YENEEA. The CDR3 region has the DNA TGTGCCAGCAGCTACAGGGGGCTTTCGAACGAGCAGTACTTC. Its translation: CASSYRGLSNEQYF.

The V gene is TRBV11-3, the J gene TRBJ2-7; 7 nucleotides match TRBD1. Trimming removed 3 bases from V and 0 bases from J; junction bases left unmatched: 5. Germline lookup yields CDR1 SGHNT and CDR2 YENEEA. The CDR3 runs to 15 residues. CDR3 nucleotide sequence: TGTGCCAGCAGCTTTCTTACAGGGGCCTCCTACGAGCAGTACTTC. Residues: CASSFLTGASYEQYF.

This chain links TRBV5-1 with TRBJ2-6, with D perhaps given as TRBD1 or TRBD2 (5 bases each). V dropped 4 bases and J dropped 0 bases, with 11 bases sitting between them. Germline assignment: CDR1 SGHRS and CDR2 YFSETQ. The CDR3 runs 16 residues. The CDR3 DNA is TGCGCCAGCAGCAGAGGGGATAGCTCTGGGGCCAACGTCCTGACTTTC. This translates into CASSRGDSSGANVLTF.

The gene calls are TRBV4-1 and TRBJ1-6, with TRBD1 as a possible D gene (5 bases). The CDR3 is made up of 19 amino acids. Germline V CDR1 and CDR2: MGHRA, YSYEKL. V lost 0 bases, J lost 0 bases, and 15 bases lay in between. The CDR3 DNA reads as TGCGCCAGCAGCCAAGATTGGGGCCTCGTGAGCTCCTATAATTCACCCCTCCACTTT. Residues: CASSQDWGLVSSYNSPLHF.

The V and J genes are TRBV4-3 and TRBJ2-2; D is perhaps TRBD2 (7 bases). The V gene's germline CDR1 is LGHNA and CDR2 YSLEER. CDR3 length equals 18 residues. V was trimmed by 0 bases and J by 5 bases, leaving 19 bases between them. In DNA, the CDR3 is TGCGCCAGCAGCCAAGATTACCGGGGGGCTATCTCGACCGGGGAGCTGTTTTTT. Amino acids: CASSQDYRGAISTGELFF.

The chain carries TRBV10-3 and TRBJ1-1, with TRBD1 as a possible D gene (6 bases). Germline V gene lookup returns CDR1 ENHRY and CDR2 SYGVKD. Trimming shortened V by 7 bases and J by 3 bases, and 18 bases separated the two germline ends. The CDR3 spans 15 residues. CDR3 nucleotide sequence: TGTGCCATCAAAACTTCGGGGGCGTTGGACACTGAAGCTTTCTTT. Translated, it gives CAIKTSGALDTEAFF.

The CDR3 coding sequence is TGTGCCAGCAGGGGACTAGCGGCCACCGGGGAGCTGTTTTTT. As protein: CASRGLAATGELFF. The chain couples TRBV2 to TRBJ2-2, with 11 bases that match TRBD2. The germline V gene has CDR1 SNHLY and CDR2 FYNNEI. Trimming at V came to 6 bases and at J to 4 bases, leaving 1 base not matched to a gene. The CDR3 runs to 14 residues.

The chain links TRBV19 to TRBJ2-3, with 16 bases matching TRBD2. V gave up 5 bases and J gave up 7 bases; unmatched junction bases: 6. CDR1 and CDR2 from the germline V gene are LNHDA and SQIVND (reference sequence). The CDR3 runs to 16 residues. The CDR3 nucleotides read TGTGCCAGTAGTGTGGGACTAGCGGGAGGGCCCTATACGCAGTATTTT. This gives the protein CASSVGLAGGPYTQYF. Variable domain in full (rest from reference TRBV19 and TRBJ2-3): DGGITQSPKYLFRKEGQNVTLSCEQNLNHDAMYWYRQDPGQGLRLIYYSQIVNDFQKGDIAEGYSVSREKKESFPLTVTSAQKNPTAFYLCASSVGLAGGPYTQYFGPGTRLTVL.

This sequence joins TRBV7-9 and TRBJ1-2; weak D call: TRBD1 (6 bases). Trimming took 5 bases from V and 1 from J, leaving 14 bases between them. The CDR3 is 15 residues long. Germline assignment: CDR1 SEHNR and CDR2 FQNEAQ (reference sequence). CDR3 bases: TGTGCCAGCAGCATTAACAGGGATATTAACTATGGCTACACCTTC. This gives the protein CASSINRDINYGYTF.

This clone was detected a few times. The chain is built from TRBV7-9 and TRBJ1-3; D might be TRBD1 (6 bases). Trimming pared 0 bases from V and 2 bases from J, leaving 8 bases between. This CDR3 contains 15 residues. From germline, CDR1 is SEHNR and CDR2 FQNEAQ (reference sequence). Here the CDR3 reads CASSLAGTPGNTIYF. The CDR3 DNA sequence: TGTGCCAGCAGCTTAGCGGGGACACCTGGAAACACCATATATTTT. Together with reference TRBV7-9 and TRBJ1-3, the CDR3 gives the full variable domain: DTGVSQNPRHKITKRGQNVTFRCDPISEHNRLYWYRQTLGQGPEFLTYFQNEAQLEKSRLLSDRFSAERPKGSFSTLEIQRTEQGDSAMYLCASSLAGTPGNTIYFGEGSWLTVV.

The rearrangement links TRBV9 to TRBJ2-7; no clear D. The CDR3 has 14 amino acids. The ends were cut back, 0 bases at V and 4 bases at J, with 11 bases in the middle. CDR1 and CDR2 (germline): SGDLS, YYNGEE. This chain's CDR3 is CASSVDDGPYEQYF. CDR3 nucleotide sequence: TGTGCCAGCAGCGTAGATGACGGCCCGTACGAGCAGTACTTC.

CDR3 sequence (DNA): TGCAGCGTTGAAGCGGGAGTAGAGCAGTTCTTC. Translating it yields CSVEAGVEQFF. The chain employs TRBV29-1 and TRBJ2-1; possibly TRBD2 for D (6 bases). The CDR3 is 11 amino acids. Germline CDR1 is SQVTM and CDR2 is ANQGSEA. Trimming removed 1 base at V and 10 bases at J, with 8 bases between.

The J gene is TRBJ1-4, the V gene TRBV30, with 8 bases lining up with TRBD1. The CDR3 is 16 residues long. Germline assignment: CDR1 GTSNPN and CDR2 SVGIG (reference sequence). J was trimmed by 10 bases and V by 2 bases; bases with no gene match: 15. CDR3 bases: TGTGCCTGGAGTTCGCCCCCGGGACAGGAGGAGGGAAAACTGTTTTTT. Its translation: CAWSSPPGQEEGKLFF.

This clone appeared a single time. This chain connects TRBV5-6 to TRBJ1-1; possibly TRBD1 for D (5 bases). V shed 0 bases and J shed 3 bases, with 9 bases lying between them. This CDR3 is 14 amino acids long. Germline V gives CDR1 SGHDT, CDR2 YYEEEE. In DNA form, the CDR3 reads TGTGCCAGCAGCTTGGGACCGGGGGACACTGAAGCTTTCTTT. The encoded protein is CASSLGPGDTEAFF.

The rearrangement links TRBV6-1 to TRBJ1-5; maybe TRBD1 (6 bases). The CDR3 runs 16 residues. The V and J ends lost 2 bases and 8 bases respectively, with 19 bases between them. The germline CDR1 and CDR2 sequences are MNHNS and SASEGT. CDR3 nucleotides: TGTGCCAGCAGTGAACAGGTCCGCGGGACATCTGAGCCCCAGCATTTT. The encoded protein is CASSEQVRGTSEPQHF.

The chain couples TRBV27 to TRBJ2-5; D is undetermined. V lost 4 bases to trimming and J lost 1 base, with 10 bases between them. Germline loops: CDR1 MNHEY, CDR2 SMNVEV (reference sequence). The CDR3 runs to 14 residues. The CDR3 reads CASSYQASQETQYF. The CDR3 coding sequence is TGTGCCAGCAGTTATCAGGCCAGCCAAGAGACCCAGTACTTC.

J is TRBJ2-3 and V is TRBV9, with D uncertain. CDR3 length: 14 residues. The germline V gene encodes CDR1 SGDLS and CDR2 YYNGEE. Trimming shortened V by 4 bases and J by 0 bases, and 9 bases separated the two germline ends. The DNA for the CDR3 is TGTGCCAGCAGCTCCTTCGGCAGCACAGATACGCAGTATTTT. Translation gives CASSSFGSTDTQYF.

CDR3 coding DNA: TGTGCCTGGAGTCAGGCCGGTATGAACACTGAAGCTTTCTTT. Translating gives CAWSQAGMNTEAFF. This sequence joins TRBV30 and TRBJ1-1; no clear D. Germline CDR1 and CDR2: GTSNPN and SVGIG (reference sequence). V was shortened by 2 bases and J by 0 bases, with 10 bases between the two germline ends. The CDR3 contains 14 residues. The whole variable domain, filled in from reference TRBV30 and TRBJ1-1, reads SQTIHQWPATLVQPVGSPLSLECTVEGTSNPNLYWYRQAAGRGLQLLFYSVGIGQISSEVPQNLSASRPQDRQFILSSKKLLLSDSGFYLCAWSQAGMNTEAFFGQGTRLTVV.